The entry below describes one T cell receptor beta chain. These data originate in a study of T cell responses to AZD1222 COVID-19 vaccine. TCRdb's copy holds only in-frame clones and misses some; the assay was immunoSEQ multiplex PCR. The sample shows some 83,000 clones, about 82% of them seen only once. This CDR3 spans 15 amino acids. CDR1 and CDR2 from the germline V gene are SGHRS and YFSETQ. The germline V and J ends were trimmed by 6 bases and 0 bases, with 16 bases remaining between them. This sequence joins TRBV5-1 and TRBJ2-7, with TRBD2 as a possible D gene (5 bases). The receptor was derived from an adult in good health. Sequenced material: peripheral blood, taken on day 0 of AZD1222 vaccination. The CDR3 DNA is TGCGCCAGCACTAAGAGCGGCATCGGCTCCTACGAGCAGTACTTC. Its protein is CASTKSGIGSYEQYF.